This T cell receptor beta chain derives from a study of T cell responses to AZD1222 COVID-19 vaccine. The repertoire was sequenced with immunoSEQ multiplex PCR; TCRdb's copy has only in-frame clones and lacks some. In the table there are about 56,000 clones, about 80% of which are singletons. The CDR3 totals 16 residues. V trimming: 3 bases; J trimming: 0 bases; junction bases outside the gene matches: 7. Germline lookup yields CDR1 MDHEN and CDR2 SYDVKM. The chain links TRBV28 to TRBJ2-7; the match to TRBD1 covers 8 bases. This receptor was taken from an adult who received the AZD1222 COVID-19 vaccine. The starting material was peripheral blood, obtained 28 days after the second AZD1222 dose. Here the CDR3 DNA reads TGTGCCAGCAGTTTCCCCCAGACAGGGGCCTCCTACGAGCAGTACTTC. It is translated as CASSFPQTGASYEQYF.